This entry features one TCR beta chain sequence. The CDR3 extends over 13 amino acids. The V gene's germline CDR1 is SNHLY and CDR2 FYNNEI. V shed 10 bases and J shed 5 bases, with 14 bases lying between them. The source of the sample is a study of technical replicates of blood from a few donors. Clones were read by immunoSEQ multiplex PCR, and TCRdb kept only the in-frame ones, dropping some. The sample yields fewer than 12,000 clones, roughly 94% seen once. The specimen was PBMCs. The receptor's source is a human donor in good health. V and J are TRBV2 and TRBJ1-4; D is possibly TRBD1 (5 bases). This chain's CDR3 is CATSETDNEKLFF. CDR3 DNA sequence: TGTGCCACCTCCGAGACAGACAATGAAAAACTGTTTTTT.